These 4 T cell receptor beta chains were sequenced from one sample in a study of blood T cell repertoires in COVID-19. TCRdb's copy holds only in-frame clones and misses some; the assay was immunoSEQ multiplex PCR. Here the sample spans 270,000 or so clones, about 89% being singletons. The specimen was peripheral blood. The receptors stem from a man aged 35-49 years with active or convalescent COVID-19.

This chain uses TRBV5-5 with TRBJ1-6, with TRBD1 matching 9 bases. With V trimmed by 5 bases and J by 1 base, 10 bases remained unmatched. The length of the CDR3 is 18 residues. Germline lookup yields CDR1 SGHKS and CDR2 YYEKEE (reference sequence). In nucleotides, the CDR3 is TGTGCCAGCAGATGGTCCGGGACAGGGTATTCCTATAATTCACCCCTCCACTTT. It specifies CASRWSGTGYSYNSPLHF.

This clone was observed a few times. J is TRBJ1-2 and V is TRBV19, with D hard to call. Germline CDR1 LNHDA, CDR2 SQIVND (reference sequence). Trimming took off 6 bases at V and 2 bases at J, with 13 bases between the two ends. The CDR3 length is 14 residues. Written as DNA, the CDR3 is TGTGCCAGTAGCCGAGAGACGCGGAACTATGGCTACACCTTC. It yields the protein CASSRETRNYGYTF.

The chain carries TRBV3-1 (or the pseudogene TRBV3-2) and TRBJ2-7; no reliable D call. This CDR3 has 13 residues. The V end lost 0 bases, the J end lost 3 bases, and 6 bases lay between the germline ends. CDR1 and CDR2 from the germline V gene are LGHDT and YNNKEL (reference sequence). CDR3 coding DNA: TGTGCCAGCAGCCAAGAATCAGGCTACGAGCAGTACTTC. Its protein is CASSQESGYEQYF.

This clone was seen only once. The V call is TRBV6-5, the J call TRBJ1-5; a possible D gene is TRBD1 (6 bases). CDR1 and CDR2 (germline): MNHEY, SVGAGI. V was shortened by 7 bases and J by 8 bases, with 18 bases between the two germline ends. The CDR3 has 14 residues. In DNA, the CDR3 is TGTGCCAGCAACGACGTAGGACAGCCGAAGCCCCAGCATTTT. Its translation: CASNDVGQPKPQHF.